Listed below are T cell receptor beta chains from one sample, sequenced in a study of T cell repertoires and HLA-DP antigens. Their antigens are not known. Assay: immunoSEQ multiplex PCR; the TCRdb copy retains only in-frame clones and omits some. The table records 55,000 to 80,000 clones, roughly 77% of them present only once. The source material was CD4+ T cells from PBMCs. These receptors originate from a man in his sixties in good health and CMV-seronegative. The CDR3 runs from the conserved cysteine through the conserved F or W. A D gene is named only where the DNA matches it firmly. Rows give clone size only sometimes, using once, few, many, or a class for an expanded clone.

J	D	size	V	DNA	CDR3
TRBJ2-3	NA	few	TRBV11-2	TGTGCCAGCAGCTTAGGGGTCCATAGCACAGATACGCAGTATTTT	CASSLGVHSTDTQYF
TRBJ2-5	TRBD1	once	TRBV5-1	TGCGCCAGCAGCTACGCCGGGACAGGCACAGAGACCCAGTACTTC	CASSYAGTGTETQYF
TRBJ1-5	NA	NA	TRBV6-4	TGTGCCAGCAGTGAGGGGTCAGGCCAGCCCCAGCATTTT	CASSEGSGQPQHF
TRBJ1-6	TRBD1	medium-sized	TRBV19	TGTGCCAGTAGTAGCGGAGAGGGGGCAAGGAGCTTT	CASSSGEGARSF
TRBJ2-7	TRBD2	medium-sized	TRBV27	TGTGCCAGCCAGTCGGGGGGGCCTGGCTACGAGCAGTACTTC	CASQSGGPGYEQYF
TRBJ2-3	NA	NA	TRBV19	TGTGCCAGTAGTACCGACCCTACGGATACGCAGTATTTT	CASSTDPTDTQYF
TRBJ2-6	TRBD1	NA	TRBV6-5	TGTGCCAGTCGGGACAGCTCTGGGGCCAACGTCCTGACTTTC	CASRDSSGANVLTF
TRBJ1-3	NA	NA	TRBV7-6	TGTGCCAGCAGCCACACAAACACCATATATTTT	CASSHTNTIYF
TRBJ2-3	NA	NA	TRBV6-1	TGTGCCAGCAGTGAAAGGGCAGGGCTAGGCACAGATACGCAGTATTTT	CASSERAGLGTDTQYF
TRBJ2-5	NA	NA	TRBV4-2	TGTGCCAGCAGCCAAGAGGGAGCCAGAAAAGAGACCCAGTACTTC	CASSQEGARKETQYF
TRBJ1-2	TRBD1	NA	TRBV9	TGTGCCAGCAGCGGCCCCTGGACAGGGGGAGGCTACACCTTC	CASSGPWTGGGYTF
TRBJ1-1	NA	few	TRBV2	TGTGCCAGCAGGCAGATTGAAGCTTTCTTT	CASRQIEAFF
TRBJ2-3	NA	NA	TRBV19	TGTGCCAGTAGTATAGGGGGAACGGTAGATACGCAGTATTTT	CASSIGGTVDTQYF
TRBJ2-5	TRBD1	few	TRBV6-1	TGTGCCAGCAGGCTTCCGGGACAGCAAGAGACCCAGTACTTC	CASRLPGQQETQYF
TRBJ1-2	NA	many	TRBV10-3	TGTGCCATCAGTGAGTCGTTAGAAGGCTACACCTTC	CAISESLEGYTF
TRBJ2-1	NA	NA	TRBV5-1	TGCGCCAGCAGCTTCGCTCGGCAAGAAGACAATGAGCAGTTCTTC	CASSFARQEDNEQFF
TRBJ2-5	NA	few	TRBV18	TGTGCCAGCTCACCAGCGGGTGCAACCCAAGAGACCCAGTACTTC	CASSPAGATQETQYF
TRBJ1-2	TRBD1	NA	TRBV6-6	TGTGCCAGCAGTTCACGAACAGGGGTGCAGGGCTACACCTTC	CASSSRTGVQGYTF
TRBJ2-3	TRBD2	NA	TRBV7-3	TGTGCCAGCAGCCAGACTAGCGGCAGAGCGACAGATACGCAGTATTTT	CASSQTSGRATDTQYF
TRBJ2-1	NA	once	TRBV7-6	TGTGCCAGCAGCCAAACCACCGGACGGGGAGGCTATGAGCAGTTCTTC	CASSQTTGRGGYEQFF
TRBJ1-5	TRBD1	NA	TRBV19	TGTGCCAGTAGTGCCGGGACAGGGAGAAGCAATCAGCCCCAGCATTTT	CASSAGTGRSNQPQHF
TRBJ1-2	NA	few	TRBV2	TGTGCCAGCAGTGCAGGCATGCGTACTATCTATGGCTACACCTTC	CASSAGMRTIYGYTF
TRBJ2-7	NA	NA	TRBV10-3	TGTGCCAGCAGTCCACAGGGCTACGAGCAGTACTTC	CASSPQGYEQYF
TRBJ1-2	NA	NA	TRBV7-2	TGTGCCAGCAGCTTAGTAGGCGGACCTCGTGGCTACACCTTC	CASSLVGGPRGYTF
TRBJ1-5	NA	NA	TRBV7-2	TGTGCCAGCAGCTTGAGATGGAAAAATAGCAATCAGCCCCAGCATTTT	CASSLRWKNSNQPQHF
TRBJ1-6	NA	NA	TRBV7-8	TGTGCCAGCAGCCCCGCCCGGGACACGAATTCACCCCTCCACTTT	CASSPARDTNSPLHF